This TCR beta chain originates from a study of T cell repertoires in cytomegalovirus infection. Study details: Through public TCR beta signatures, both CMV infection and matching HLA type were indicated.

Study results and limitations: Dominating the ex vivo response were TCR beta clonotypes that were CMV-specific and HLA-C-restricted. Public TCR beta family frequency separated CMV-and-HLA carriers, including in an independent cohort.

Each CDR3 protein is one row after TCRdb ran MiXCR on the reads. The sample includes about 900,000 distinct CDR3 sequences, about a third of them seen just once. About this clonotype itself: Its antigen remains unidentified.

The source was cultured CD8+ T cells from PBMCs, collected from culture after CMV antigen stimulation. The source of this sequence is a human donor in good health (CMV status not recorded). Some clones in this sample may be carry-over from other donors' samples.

CDR3 nucleotides: TGTGCCAGCAGTTTTTCGGTGACCGACGCAGATACGCAGTATTTT. Translated: CASSFSVTDADTQYF. The chain carries TRBV28 and TRBJ2-3; the D is unclear. V shed 3 bases and J shed 4 bases, with 14 bases lying between them. CDR3 length: 15 residues. Germline CDR1 is MDHEN and CDR2 is SYDVKM.